This TCR beta chain is drawn from a study of shared clonotypes between healthy human individuals. Naive CD8 cells lacked CD45RO and underwent positive selection for CCR7, leaving out terminally differentiated effector memory CD45RA+ cells. As to this clone: The antigen is not known.

Deep-level settings were used for running the assay. TCRdb's copy holds only in-frame clones and misses some; the assay was immunoSEQ multiplex PCR. The sample contains approximately 2,000,000 clones, 93% of which appear only once. Trimming at V came to 6 bases and at J to 4 bases, leaving 5 bases not matched to a gene. Germline CDR1 MDHEN, CDR2 SYDVKM. The length of the CDR3 is 13 residues. General study findings and limits: Naive subsets, compared against memory subsets, generally had larger estimated richness values. Naive CD4 clonotypes were shared across several donors at about 5%.

The genes are TRBV28 and TRBJ1-2; 7 bases line up with TRBD1. The source is a man in his late teens or twenties in good health. Some clones in this sample may be carry-over from other donors' samples. The sample comprised naive CD8+ T cells from PBMCs. In DNA form, the CDR3 reads TGTGCCAGCAGGAAGGACAGGTCCTATGGCTACACCTTC. Translated, it gives CASRKDRSYGYTF.